Below, 30 T cell receptor beta chains from the same sample are listed, as sequenced in a study of OX40 agonist ivuxolimab in advanced cancers. The table came from immunoSEQ multiplex PCR; TCRdb's copy has only in-frame clones and leaves some out. This sample has 30,000 to 45,000 clones, with approximately 82% found just once. Sequences were derived from CD4+ or CD8+ T cells sorted from blood, sampled in a trial of the OX40 agonist ivuxolimab. Receptors originate from an adult with an advanced solid tumor such as melanoma, head and neck, liver or kidney cancer.

DNA of the CDR3: TGTGCCAGCAGTTTACACAGGGTTGCAGGGACAGATACGCAGTATTTT. Its protein is CASSLHRVAGTDTQYF. The rearrangement joins TRBV2 to TRBJ2-3; D is possibly TRBD1 (6 bases). With 5 bases removed from V and 3 bases from J, the gap between germline ends came to 18 bases. The CDR3 is made up of 16 amino acids. The V gene's germline CDR1 is SNHLY and CDR2 FYNNEI.

The V gene is TRBV5-1, the J gene TRBJ2-3; possible D gene TRBD1, 6 bases. The V end lost 0 bases, the J end lost 0 bases, and 11 bases lay between the germline ends. The CDR3 runs to 16 residues. Germline values: CDR1 SGHRS, CDR2 YFSETQ. The CDR3 nucleotides read TGCGCCAGCAGCTTGGTGGGGGCGACTAGCACAGATACGCAGTATTTT. Translating gives CASSLVGATSTDTQYF.

The J gene is TRBJ1-5, the V gene TRBV19, with D unclear. V lost 7 bases to trimming and J lost 0 bases, with 13 bases between them. The CDR3 extends over 15 amino acids. The germline gives CDR1 LNHDA, CDR2 SQIVND (reference sequence). In DNA, the CDR3 is TGTGCCAGTATGCGCTCCGGTGGTAGCAATCAGCCCCAGCATTTT. The encoded protein is CASMRSGGSNQPQHF.

V is TRBV5-1 and J is TRBJ1-2; 9 bases fit TRBD1. There are 15 residues in the CDR3. Germline V gene lookup returns CDR1 SGHRS and CDR2 YFSETQ. The junction had 6 bases not matched to a gene; V was cut back by 1 base and J by 5 bases. The DNA of the CDR3 is TGCGCCAGCAGCTTGTTACAGGGGGCGGGGTATGGCTACACCTTC. This sequence encodes CASSLLQGAGYGYTF.

The chain has TRBV4-1 and TRBJ1-1; D is unclear. Trimming pared 1 base from V and 5 bases from J, leaving 14 bases between. This CDR3 is built from 15 residues. Germline loops: CDR1 MGHRA, CDR2 YSYEKL. The CDR3 bases are TGCGCCAGCAGCCAAGGATGGATAGGAGGAACTGAAGCTTTCTTT. It codes for CASSQGWIGGTEAFF.

J is TRBJ1-1 and V is TRBV7-9, with TRBD1 identical over 7 bases. Germline CDR1 is SEHNR and CDR2 is FQNEAQ (reference sequence). The CDR3 extends over 14 amino acids. With V trimmed by 11 bases and J by 0 bases, 9 bases remained unmatched. The CDR3 region is CAGWEGAMNTEAFF. In DNA form, the CDR3 reads TGTGCCGGCTGGGAGGGGGCGATGAACACTGAAGCTTTCTTT.

The chain links TRBV5-1 to TRBJ2-5; TRBD1 matches at 7 bases. CDR1 is SGHRS, CDR2 YFSETQ, per germline. V dropped 3 bases and J dropped 3; count of bases not matched to a gene: 2. The CDR3 length is 13 residues. CDR3 amino acids: CASSWGTEETQYF. CDR3 DNA: TGCGCCAGCAGCTGGGGGACAGAAGAGACCCAGTACTTC.

This chain uses TRBV5-6 with TRBJ1-1; D not resolved. Germline CDR1 SGHDT, CDR2 YYEEEE. The CDR3 has 14 amino acids. V was clipped by 0 bases and J by 3 bases, with 9 bases between them. The CDR3 nucleotides are TGTGCCAGCAGCTTGGGGAGTAGGGACACTGAAGCTTTCTTT. Its protein is CASSLGSRDTEAFF.

The rearrangement uses TRBV4-3 and TRBJ2-5; possibly TRBD2 for D (5 bases). The V end lost 1 base, the J end lost 0 bases, and 6 bases lay between the germline ends. CDR1 and CDR2 (germline): LGHNA, YSLEER. This CDR3 spans 14 amino acids. The CDR3 sequence is CASSQAGNQETQYF. Here the CDR3 DNA reads TGCGCCAGCAGCCAAGCGGGGAACCAAGAGACCCAGTACTTC.

This chain connects TRBV6-1 to TRBJ2-5; the match to TRBD1 covers 10 bases. The assigned J gene may be wrong: the sequence end matches TRBJ2-7 better. The CDR3 runs to 12 residues. The V gene's germline CDR1 is MNHNS and CDR2 SASEGT. The CDR3 sequence: CAVGQGAYEQYF. The CDR3 DNA is TGTGCCGTCGGACAGGGGGCCTACGAGCAGTACTTC.

This chain connects TRBV11-2 to TRBJ2-3, with D perhaps TRBD1 (5 bases). CDR3 size: 12 residues. Germline assignment: CDR1 SGHAT and CDR2 FQNNGV. The V and J ends lost 6 bases and 6 bases respectively, with 10 bases between them. The CDR3 sequence is CASRQGADTQYF. The CDR3 nucleotides read TGTGCCAGCAGGCAAGGGGCGGATACGCAGTATTTT.

This chain connects TRBV29-1 to TRBJ2-7; D assignment may be TRBD1 or TRBD2 (5 bases each). Trimming cost V 1 base and J 7 bases, with 14 bases left between them. The CDR3 length is 13 residues. Looked up from germline, CDR1 is SQVTM and CDR2 is ANQGSEA. CDR3 in DNA: TGCAGCGTTGAAGGGGGCACCACGGGGGAGCAGTACTTC. Translated: CSVEGGTTGEQYF.

CDR3 loop: CASSSRGLVETQYF. The CDR3 DNA reads as TGCGCCAGCAGCTCTAGGGGACTAGTGGAGACCCAGTACTTC. This rearrangement joins TRBV5-1 to TRBJ2-5, with 8 nucleotides matching TRBD2. CDR3 length: 14 residues. Trimming at V came to 3 bases and at J to 5 bases, leaving 6 bases not matched to a gene. CDR1 SGHRS and CDR2 YFSETQ come from the germline V gene.

The chain carries TRBV4-3 and TRBJ2-1, with TRBD1 as a possible D gene (8 bases). CDR1 and CDR2 from the germline V gene are LGHNA and YSLEER. The CDR3 covers 13 residues. Trimming took 3 bases from V and 8 from J, leaving 11 bases between them. DNA for the CDR3: TGCGCCAGCAGCCACACAGGGGGGGATGAGCAGTTCTTC. Amino acids: CASSHTGGDEQFF.

V and J are TRBV7-9 and TRBJ2-7; 8 bases map to TRBD1. CDR1 is SEHNR and CDR2 is FQNEAQ in the germline V gene (reference sequence). V gave up 5 bases and J gave up 2 bases; unmatched junction bases: 2. The CDR3 has 13 amino acids. The CDR3 loop is CASSPRGPYEQYF. The DNA for the CDR3 is TGTGCCAGCAGCCCCAGGGGGCCCTACGAGCAGTACTTC.

The CDR3 region is CASSQDRPSAYHTEAFF. The CDR3 DNA is TGTGCCAGCAGCCAAGATCGCCCCAGCGCCTACCACACTGAAGCTTTCTTT. This chain uses TRBV4-2 with TRBJ1-1; no reliable D call. Germline V lookup: CDR1 LGHNA, CDR2 YNFKEQ. The ends were cut back, 0 bases at V and 3 bases at J, with 17 bases in the middle. This CDR3 comprises 17 residues.

The chain employs TRBV7-9 and TRBJ2-5; 7 nucleotides line up with TRBD1. Germline values: CDR1 SEHNR, CDR2 FQNEAQ (reference sequence). The length of the CDR3 is 13 residues. J lost 11 bases, V lost 5 bases, and 11 bases had no gene match. CDR3 in DNA: TGTGCCAGCAGCCTTATCACCCAGGGGGTGCAGTACTTC. Translating it yields CASSLITQGVQYF.

The CDR3, as DNA: TGTGCCTGGGGGATCCGGGTGGGAGCTTTCTTT. Translation: CAWGIRVGAFF. This chain links TRBV30 with TRBJ1-1; the D is unclear. Germline CDR1 reads GTSNPN; CDR2 reads SVGIG (reference sequence). V lost 5 bases and J 10 bases, leaving 14 bases between the germline ends. CDR3 length: 11 amino acids. Based on the CDR3 plus reference TRBV30 and TRBJ1-1, the full variable domain is SQTIHQWPATLVQPVGSPLSLECTVEGTSNPNLYWYRQAAGRGLQLLFYSVGIGQISSEVPQNLSASRPQDRQFILSSKKLLLSDSGFYLCAWGIRVGAFFGQGTRLTVV.

CDR3 DNA sequence: TGTGCCAGCAGCAAACAGGGGACCGGGGGAGGCTACACCTTC. It codes for CASSKQGTGGGYTF. The chain couples TRBV28 to TRBJ1-2; 7 bases are shared with TRBD1. Per germline, CDR1 MDHEN and CDR2 SYDVKM. The trim removed 6 bases at V and 8 bases at J, leaving 12 bases unmatched. The CDR3 loop spans 14 amino acids.

This rearrangement joins TRBV6-5 to TRBJ1-4, with 8 nucleotides matching TRBD1. V gave up 7 bases and J gave up 3 bases; unmatched junction bases: 4. There are 14 residues in the CDR3. Looked up from germline, CDR1 is MNHEY and CDR2 is SVGAGI. CDR3 nucleotides: TGTGCCAGCAAGACAGGGGTGCCTAATGAAAAACTGTTTTTT. The encoded protein is CASKTGVPNEKLFF.

This chain connects TRBV9 to TRBJ2-3, with 10 bases aligning to TRBD1. V shed 2 bases and J 7 bases; nucleotides not matched to a gene: 7. Germline V gene data show CDR1 as SGDLS and CDR2 as YYNGEE. The CDR3 has 15 residues. The CDR3 region is CASSVGTGDVYTQYF. DNA for the CDR3: TGTGCCAGCAGCGTCGGGACAGGGGACGTATATACGCAGTATTTT.

V and J are TRBV18 and TRBJ2-5; D not resolved. The CDR3 has 13 amino acids. The germline gives CDR1 KGHSH, CDR2 LQKENI. V was cut by 6 bases and J by 7 bases, with 15 bases left in between. CDR3 region: CASSPDLDGTQYF. The DNA for the CDR3 is TGTGCCAGCTCGCCCGACTTGGATGGGACCCAGTACTTC.

The chain employs TRBV5-5 and TRBJ1-5; TRBD1 agrees at 9 bases. The CDR3 contains 15 residues. Looked up from germline, CDR1 is SGHKS and CDR2 is YYEKEE (reference sequence). V shed 3 bases, J shed 2 bases, and the junction held 3 bases outside the gene matches. The CDR3 is CASSWTGVGNQPQHF. The CDR3, as DNA: TGTGCCAGCAGCTGGACAGGGGTGGGCAATCAGCCCCAGCATTTT.

This clone was counted between two and nine times. The chain is built from TRBV5-1 and TRBJ2-7, with TRBD1 matching over 8 bases. The CDR3 consists of 13 residues. V dropped 7 bases and J dropped 2; count of bases not matched to a gene: 5. Per germline, CDR1 SGHRS and CDR2 YFSETQ. The CDR3 is CASGQGRAYEQYF. The CDR3 DNA follows: TGCGCCAGCGGACAGGGCCGCGCCTACGAGCAGTACTTC.

The chain couples TRBV6-4 to TRBJ2-3, with no clear D. From germline, CDR1 is MRHNA and CDR2 SNTAGT. There are 13 residues in the CDR3. The germline V and J ends were trimmed by 3 bases and 6 bases, with 10 bases remaining between them. The CDR3 loop reads CASSDRVGDTQYF. The CDR3 DNA follows: TGTGCCAGCAGTGATCGAGTGGGCGATACGCAGTATTTT.

This clone was detected a few times. V usage is TRBV7-3 and J usage is TRBJ2-1; 8 nucleotides line up with TRBD1. Looked up from germline, CDR1 is SGHTA and CDR2 is FQGTGA. The ends lost 5 bases at V and 6 bases at J; junction bases unmatched: 9. The CDR3 has 15 amino acids. The CDR3 sequence: CASSPSTGAFNEQFF. The CDR3 nucleotides are TGTGCCAGCAGCCCATCGACAGGGGCCTTCAATGAGCAGTTCTTC.

The chain is built from TRBV7-6 and TRBJ2-1, with 15 bases identical to TRBD2. This CDR3 has 18 residues. From germline, CDR1 is SGHVS and CDR2 FNYEAQ. V lost 10 bases and J lost 1; bases outside the gene matches: 11. The CDR3 region has the DNA TGTGCCACCTCCCGGACTAGCGGGGGGGCCTGGTCCTACAATGAGCAGTTCTTC. As protein: CATSRTSGGAWSYNEQFF.

V is TRBV6-5 and J is TRBJ1-5; 7 nucleotides align to TRBD1. Trimming removed 6 bases from V and 7 bases from J; junction bases left unmatched: 12. Germline assignment: CDR1 MNHEY and CDR2 SVGAGI. The CDR3 is 15 amino acids. CDR3: CASRNYRGGGQPQHF. The CDR3 bases are TGTGCCAGCAGGAATTACAGGGGTGGTGGACAGCCCCAGCATTTT.

The chain recombines TRBV12-5 with TRBJ2-5, with TRBD2 matching over 8 bases. Germline CDR1 is LGHNT and CDR2 is FRNRAP. The length of the CDR3 is 13 residues. Unmatched junction bases numbered 4, after V lost 5 bases and J lost 5 bases. This CDR3 is CASGPPGGETQYF. As DNA, the CDR3 is TGTGCTAGTGGTCCCCCGGGGGGGGAGACCCAGTACTTC.

The chain combines TRBV14 with TRBJ2-1; possibly TRBD2 for D (5 bases). V was pared by 4 bases and J by 2 bases, with 9 bases between. This CDR3 is built from 14 residues. The germline CDR1 and CDR2 sequences are SGHDN and FVKESK. The CDR3 sequence: CASSPYGTYNEQFF. CDR3 coding DNA: TGTGCCAGCAGCCCCTACGGGACCTACAATGAGCAGTTCTTC.